This entry features one TCR beta chain sequence. Its cognate antigen is unknown. This entry belongs to a study of cytomegalovirus exposure and HLA in healthy donors. Study context: Among the roughly 370 genotyped donors, less than 85% were placed in the Caucasian-associated ancestry cluster.

Notes on the study in general: A few chains linked to CMV were shown in vitro to be specific for CMV antigens. In a later analysis, donors in an Asian-associated ancestry cluster reportedly had fewer N-insertions in productive TCRs than the cohort mean. Reportedly, cytomegalovirus status was diagnosed with high sensitivity and specificity.

13 Jbeta primers and 60 Vbeta primers were used for the PCR. Method: immunoSEQ multiplex PCR; TCRdb's copy keeps in-frame clones and lacks some. Of about 150,000 clones listed, around 75% are singletons. The CDR3 totals 15 residues. Trimming pared 0 bases from V and 7 bases from J, leaving 13 bases between. From germline, CDR1 is SGHRS and CDR2 YFSETQ. Material: PBMCs. The chain joins TRBV5-1 to TRBJ1-4, with TRBD1 as a possible D gene (6 bases). The clonotype originates from a woman between 18 and 29 years old in good health and CMV-seronegative. CDR3 loop: CASSLAIGGGEKLFF. The CDR3 nucleotides read TGCGCCAGCAGCTTGGCGATTGGGGGCGGTGAAAAACTGTTTTTT.